The 9 T cell receptor beta chains listed next were all sequenced from one sample in a study of shared clonotypes between healthy human individuals. The method was immunoSEQ multiplex PCR; TCRdb's version includes in-frame clones alone and lacks a portion of them. The profile shows about 770,000 clones, about two thirds of them singletons. What was sequenced was memory CD4+ T cells sorted from blood. Subset: CD45RA-negative fraction. Receptors originate from a woman in her thirties in good health.

This clone was observed a single time. The chain employs TRBV10-2 and TRBJ2-7; 9 bases are shared with TRBD2. The CDR3 is 15 amino acids. Germline values: CDR1 WSHSY, CDR2 SAAADI. After removal of 1 base from V and 2 bases from J, the junction contained 3 bases not matched to a gene. CDR3 amino acids: CASSEWLAGTYEQYF. The CDR3 nucleotides read TGCGCCAGCAGTGAGTGGCTAGCGGGGACCTACGAGCAGTACTTC.

This clone was observed a single time. The chain employs TRBV11-1 and TRBJ1-4; D may be TRBD1 (5 bases). Germline-derived CDR1 and CDR2 are SGHAT and FQDESV (reference sequence). V lost 8 bases and J 3 bases, leaving 13 bases between the germline ends. The CDR3 extends over 14 amino acids. DNA for the CDR3: TGTGCCAGCGGTACTAGAGGGGCTAATGAAAAACTGTTTTTT. Translating it yields CASGTRGANEKLFF.

This chain uses TRBV18 with TRBJ1-1; D not resolved. V was trimmed by 1 base and J by 5 bases, leaving 11 bases between them. The CDR3 consists of 14 residues. Germline values: CDR1 KGHSH, CDR2 LQKENI. The CDR3 nucleotides read TGTGCCAGCTCACCACTCCAGGATGGAACTGAAGCTTTCTTT. Amino acid sequence: CASSPLQDGTEAFF.

The chain joins TRBV20-1 to TRBJ2-7; possibly TRBD2 for D (5 bases). Germline CDR1 and CDR2: DFQATT and SNEGSKA (reference sequence). CDR3 length: 11 amino acids. V was clipped by 6 bases and J by 3 bases, with 9 bases between them. In nucleotides, the CDR3 is TGCAGTGCCGTCCGGGGCTACGAGCAGTACTTC. Protein product: CSAVRGYEQYF.

This chain links TRBV19 with TRBJ1-1, with TRBD1 matching over 9 bases. The V gene's germline CDR1 is LNHDA and CDR2 SQIVND (reference sequence). The V segment lost 4 bases and the J segment 6 bases; nucleotides outside the gene matches: 9. This CDR3 has 15 amino acids. The CDR3 loop reads CASSTPGQGLSEAFF. In nucleotides, the CDR3 is TGTGCCAGTAGTACTCCGGGACAGGGTCTCTCTGAAGCTTTCTTT.

The V and J genes are TRBV5-1 and TRBJ2-5; D may be TRBD1 or TRBD2 (5 bases each). The length of the CDR3 is 14 residues. The germline V gene encodes CDR1 SGHRS and CDR2 YFSETQ. Trimming cost V 2 bases and J 5 bases, with 13 bases left between them. CDR3 region: CASSLESGRETQYF. The CDR3 DNA reads TGCGCCAGCAGCTTAGAATCGGGACGGGAGACCCAGTACTTC.

J is TRBJ1-1 and V is TRBV19; TRBD1 is a possible D gene (6 bases). CDR1 is LNHDA, CDR2 SQIVND, per germline (reference sequence). The V end was cut by 5 bases, the J end by 0 bases, with 19 bases between. The CDR3 runs 17 residues. CDR3 sequence: CASSARKDSLMNTEAFF. The CDR3 bases are TGTGCCAGTAGTGCAAGGAAGGACAGTCTTATGAACACTGAAGCTTTCTTT.

The V gene is TRBV4-1, the J gene TRBJ1-2; 10 bases align to TRBD1. The germline CDR1 and CDR2 sequences are MGHRA and YSYEKL. V dropped 4 bases and J dropped 2; count of bases not matched to a gene: 4. The CDR3 totals 15 residues. The CDR3 loop reads CASSLRTGGNYGYTF. CDR3 DNA sequence: TGCGCCAGCAGCCTAAGGACAGGGGGAAACTATGGCTACACCTTC.

This clone was picked up one time. The chain has TRBV7-9 and TRBJ2-5, with 10 nucleotides matching TRBD1. J gave up 4 bases and V 5 bases, and 7 bases lay outside the gene matches. The CDR3 runs 15 residues. Germline V CDR1 and CDR2: SEHNR, FQNEAQ (reference sequence). CDR3 loop: CASSPGQGVLETQYF. CDR3 DNA: TGTGCCAGCAGCCCCGGACAGGGGGTTTTAGAGACCCAGTACTTC.